This paragraph covers one TCR beta chain sequence. Its antigen is currently unknown. The PCR had 60 Vbeta and 13 Jbeta primers. In the original workflow: A later analysis counted 80 million or so unique TCR beta chains, some 11 million shared. The assay was immunoSEQ multiplex PCR, and TCRdb's table has in-frame clones only and misses some. V and J calls and clone size are copied from that table; D and trimming were computed from the DNA. The repertoire holds about 120,000 clones, with about 73% as singletons. This entry comes from a study of cytomegalovirus exposure and HLA in healthy donors. General observations from the study: Associated with HLA alleles at 0.05 false discovery rate in a later analysis were around 17,000 TCR beta sequences.

The clonotype comes from a woman aged 30 to 39 in good health and CMV-seropositive. The sequencing sample was made of PBMCs.

The CDR3 DNA is TGCGCCAGCAGCCCTGGGGAGATTACAGATACGCAGTATTTT. Translated: CASSPGEITDTQYF. The rearrangement uses TRBV5-1 and TRBJ2-3; weak D call: TRBD2 (5 bases). V lost 4 bases to trimming and J lost 3 bases, with 12 bases between them. The CDR3 totals 14 residues. Germline-derived CDR1 and CDR2 are SGHRS and YFSETQ. Looking up the rest from reference TRBV5-1 and TRBJ2-3 gives the full variable domain: KAGVTQTPRYLIKTRGQQVTLSCSPISGHRSVSWYQQTPGQGLQFLFEYFSETQRNKGNFPGRFSGRQFSNSRSEMNVSTLELGDSALYLCASSPGEITDTQYFGPGTRLTVL.